A single sample gave rise to the 17 T cell receptor beta chains below, sequenced in a study of beta chain features in type 1 diabetes. Every bit of the isolated RNA underwent reverse transcription, so sequencing read expressed TCRB transcripts. Clones were read by immunoSEQ multiplex PCR, and TCRdb kept only the in-frame ones, dropping some. Here the sample spans 130,000 or so clones, approximately 9.2% being singletons. Sample: central memory CD4+ T cells from blood. The receptor set was obtained from a man between 18 and 29 years old in good health.

The table lists this clone with a few counts. The V gene is TRBV20-1, the J gene TRBJ1-4; D might be TRBD1 (6 bases). The germline V and J ends were trimmed by 4 bases and 13 bases, with 13 bases remaining between them. Germline V CDR1 and CDR2: DFQATT, SNEGSKA (reference sequence). CDR3 length: 11 amino acids. The CDR3 spells CSAKKQGRLFF. CDR3 in DNA: TGCAGTGCTAAAAAACAGGGCAGACTGTTTTTT.

This clone was detected a few times. The J gene is TRBJ2-7, the V gene TRBV9; TRBD1 is a possible D gene (5 bases). Deletions cut 2 bases from V and 1 base from J, with 10 bases between. Germline V gene sequence: CDR1 SGDLS, CDR2 YYNGEE. The CDR3 is 14 amino acids. In DNA form, the CDR3 reads TGTGCCAGCAGCGTTCAAGACAGATCCTACGAGCAGTACTTC. Translation gives CASSVQDRSYEQYF.

The chain is built from TRBV9 and TRBJ2-3; 11 bases align to TRBD2. V shed 4 bases, J shed 4 bases, and the junction held 11 bases outside the gene matches. The CDR3 length is 17 residues. CDR1 SGDLS and CDR2 YYNGEE come from the germline V gene. The CDR3 coding sequence is TGTGCCAGCAGCCTAAGAGAAGGTAGCGGGGGGGCAGATACGCAGTATTTT. Protein product: CASSLREGSGGADTQYF.

A few counts support this clone. This sequence joins TRBV4-2 and TRBJ2-7, with 9 bases identical to TRBD1. This CDR3 comprises 16 residues. J was trimmed by 2 bases and V by 1 base; bases with no gene match: 6. Germline V gene data show CDR1 as LGHNA and CDR2 as YNFKEQ. The CDR3 region has the DNA TGTGCCAGCAGCCAAGGATCCGGGACAGGGACCTACGAGCAGTACTTC. This encodes CASSQGSGTGTYEQYF.

The sample holds many counts of this clone. The J gene is TRBJ1-5, the V gene TRBV23-1; 7 nucleotides line up with TRBD1. TRBV23-1 belongs to the ORF category, with a function that is uncertain. This CDR3 is 14 amino acids long. The V segment lost 2 bases and the J segment 4 bases; nucleotides outside the gene matches: 2. The CDR3 is CASSQKGANQPQHF. The DNA of the CDR3 is TGCGCCAGCAGTCAAAAGGGGGCGAATCAGCCCCAGCATTTT.

This clone was picked up many times. J is TRBJ2-3 and V is TRBV4-3; 8 nucleotides align to TRBD1. CDR1 and CDR2 from the germline V gene are LGHNA and YSLEER. V lost 4 bases to trimming and J lost 5 bases; unmatched junction nucleotides: 5. The CDR3 totals 14 residues. CDR3 sequence reads: CASSPLGQGDTQYF. CDR3 nucleotides: TGCGCCAGCAGCCCCCTTGGACAGGGAGATACGCAGTATTTT.

This clone showed up just a few times. The CDR3, as DNA: TGTGCCAGTAGCCTAGCGGGGGGGTCTACAGATACGCAGTATTTT. Translating it yields CASSLAGGSTDTQYF. The gene calls are TRBV19 and TRBJ2-3, with 12 positions matching TRBD2. CDR1 and CDR2 from the germline V gene are LNHDA and SQIVND (reference sequence). V gave up 6 bases and J gave up 3 bases; unmatched junction bases: 4. The CDR3 has 15 amino acids.

V usage is TRBV4-2 and J usage is TRBJ2-1; TRBD1 matches at 7 bases. V lost 0 bases and J lost 7; bases outside the gene matches: 9. CDR1 is LGHNA and CDR2 is YNFKEQ in the germline V gene. The CDR3 is 16 residues long. Here the CDR3 reads CASSQDVGTATNEQFF. The CDR3 DNA sequence: TGTGCCAGCAGCCAAGATGTGGGGACAGCGACGAATGAGCAGTTCTTC.

The rearrangement links TRBV7-2 to TRBJ2-7; the match to TRBD1 covers 7 bases. The V gene's germline CDR1 is SGHTA and CDR2 FQGNSA. This CDR3 comprises 15 residues. V lost 2 bases, J lost 2 bases, and 6 bases stayed unmatched. CDR3 nucleotides: TGTGCCAGCAGCTTACTTGGGACAGCGGCCTACGAGCAGTACTTC. It yields the protein CASSLLGTAAYEQYF.

V is TRBV7-2 and J is TRBJ1-6; 10 bases map to TRBD1. Trimming at V came to 1 base and at J to 13 bases, leaving 7 bases not matched to a gene. Germline CDR1 reads SGHTA; CDR2 reads FQGNSA. The CDR3 has 15 amino acids. The CDR3 nucleotides read TGTGCCAGCAGCTTAGGGGGACAGGGGATGGGTCCCCTCCACTTT. Protein: CASSLGGQGMGPLHF.

V is TRBV14 and J is TRBJ2-5, with D maybe TRBD2 (7 bases). V gave up 1 base and J gave up 5 bases, with 17 bases separating them. The CDR3 is made up of 16 amino acids. Germline values: CDR1 SGHDN, CDR2 FVKESK. The CDR3 DNA sequence: TGTGCCAGCAGCCAAGTGTGGGGGGGCGAGTTGGAGACCCAGTACTTC. Its translation: CASSQVWGGELETQYF. Full variable domain (remainder filled in from reference TRBV14 and TRBJ2-5): EAGVTQFPSHSVIEKGQTVTLRCDPISGHDNLYWYRRVMGKEIKFLLHFVKESKQDESGMPNNRFLAERTGGTYSTLKVQPAELEDSGVYFCASSQVWGGELETQYFGPGTRLLVL.

This clone was seen more than once but under ten times. This CDR3 reads CASSFNPSSSGQPQHF. CDR3 DNA: TGCGCCAGCAGCTTTAACCCTTCTTCCAGCGGGCAGCCCCAGCATTTT. The chain combines TRBV5-1 with TRBJ1-5; D not certain. CDR3 size: 16 residues. V was clipped by 2 bases and J by 7 bases, with 19 bases between them. Germline CDR1 SGHRS, CDR2 YFSETQ.

This clone appeared many times. The chain is built from TRBV15 and TRBJ2-1; 7 nucleotides agree with TRBD1. CDR1 and CDR2 from the germline V gene are LNHNV and YYDKDF (reference sequence). The length of the CDR3 is 14 residues. The junction had 5 bases not matched to a gene; V was cut back by 3 bases and J by 6 bases. The CDR3 region is CATSSSDRANEQFF. The CDR3 bases are TGTGCCACCAGCAGCTCCGACAGGGCCAATGAGCAGTTCTTC.

The chain combines TRBV30 with TRBJ1-2; the match to TRBD1 covers 9 bases. The CDR3 sequence is 14 residues long. The J segment lost 5 bases and the V segment lost 3 bases, leaving 7 bases of the junction unmatched. Germline CDR1 GTSNPN, CDR2 SVGIG (reference sequence). The CDR3 region is CAWRETGGGYGYTF. DNA of the CDR3: TGTGCCTGGAGAGAAACAGGGGGCGGGTATGGCTACACCTTC.

There are a few counts of this clone. The genes are TRBV30 and TRBJ2-7; tentative D call: TRBD1 (6 bases). The V end lost 1 base, the J end lost 2 bases, and 9 bases lay between the germline ends. Germline V CDR1 and CDR2: GTSNPN, SVGIG (reference sequence). The CDR3 length is 13 residues. The CDR3 DNA reads as TGTGCCTGGAGTGACAGGGATCCCTACGAGCAGTACTTC. Its protein is CAWSDRDPYEQYF. Using reference TRBV30 and TRBJ2-7 for the parts outside the CDR3, the full variable domain is SQTIHQWPATLVQPVGSPLSLECTVEGTSNPNLYWYRQAAGRGLQLLFYSVGIGQISSEVPQNLSASRPQDRQFILSSKKLLLSDSGFYLCAWSDRDPYEQYFGPGTRLTVT.

This clone was seen only a few times. The rearrangement links TRBV6-6 to TRBJ2-1, with a weak D call TRBD2 (5 bases). This CDR3 is 13 amino acids long. Germline values: CDR1 MNHNY, CDR2 SVGAGI (reference sequence). Deletions cut 7 bases from V and 9 bases from J, with 16 bases between. The CDR3 DNA follows: TGTGCCAGCATCTACGGGCTAGCCGGTGAGCAGTTCTTC. Translation: CASIYGLAGEQFF.

The gene calls are TRBV6-5 and TRBJ2-7; D not resolved. Germline V lookup: CDR1 MNHEY, CDR2 SVGAGI. The CDR3 spans 12 residues. V lost 8 bases to trimming and J lost 0 bases, with 8 bases between them. CDR3 in amino acids: CASGLPSYEQYF. CDR3 in DNA: TGTGCCAGCGGCCTGCCCTCCTACGAGCAGTACTTC.